A single TCR beta chain is shown here with its context. Its recognized antigen is unknown. There are no base qualities to consult, and no much larger clone falls within one base. The label giving this sample's time point can be read as: about 28 days (+/-7) after the second vaccine dose. AZD1222 recipients with second doses at about 4 weeks or about 12 weeks were pooled, because spike-specific TCR depth and breadth did not differ between schedules. Vaccinee samples were obtained from the UK trials COV001 and COV002, which included a single-blind randomized controlled phase 2/3 trial of AZD1222 (ChAdOx1 nCoV-19) in healthy adults. For TCRbeta chain sequencing, PBMC samples from trial participants were taken at day 0 and at day 28 after the second dose. This sample is drawn from a study of T cell responses to AZD1222 COVID-19 vaccine (dated by TCRdb to the early 2020s). Concerning the study at large: A total of under 250 trial participants underwent TCR sequencing, of whom more than 200 had received two doses of AZD1222 and around 25 had received two doses of the MenACWY control vaccine. Trial participants were enrolled by age into 18-55, 56-69 and 70-plus year subgroups, with roughly 150, 30 and 60 TCR-sequenced participants respectively. The investigation overall reported the following: In the small 56-69-year group, the increase in depth fell short of significance, most likely because of low power. Only six AZD1222 recipients were SARS-CoV-2 seropositive at baseline, limiting conclusions about previously exposed vaccinees. The vaccine-associated CD4 TCRs covered the entire spike protein, and the dominant responses fell in regions 160-218 and 743-854. Participants were mostly white British, with more females than males. The authors suggested clonal diversity may have been underestimated. Epitopes outside the regions mutated in the B.1.351 and B.1.1.7 variants were reportedly recognized by nearly half of the unique spike-specific TCRs. A significant rise in spike-specific TCR breadth and depth was observed after two AZD1222 doses relative to day 0 and relative to MenACWY recipients. Because no day 14 peak-response samples were available, the repertoires could be characterized only after the peak T cell response.

The CDR3 regions of human TCRbeta chains were analyzed by immunosequencing. As for how the authors treated the data: TCRs in the repertoires were matched against a reference library of SARS-CoV-2-specific TCRs that had been generated with the MIRA antigen-specificity platform. Breadth was defined as the fraction of unique TCRs that were SARS-CoV-2-associated. Depth was defined as the fraction of total T cells that were SARS-CoV-2-associated. Using the MIRA data, every spike-specific TCR was mapped to the spike region that the TCR reacted to and assigned to either a CD4 or a CD8 class. Log10-transformed breadth and depth values were compared by one-way ANOVA with Sidak's multiple comparisons tests. TCRdb re-hosts the immuneACCESS table, in-frame sequences only. Its copies lack some clones; in the studies checked, an unresolved V gene accounts for under half of them, and the cause for the rest is not known. The V and J calls and clone size come from that table; D and trimming were worked out from the DNA. The sample table lists roughly 150,000 clones, about nine tenths of them with a count of one. 3.5% to 4% of the sample goes to the ten largest clones.

CDR1 MGHRA and CDR2 YSYEKL were looked up in the germline V gene. Trimming accounts for 1 base at V and 0 bases at J, while the number of junction bases matched to no gene is 1. The CDR3 numbers 15 residues from cysteine through phenylalanine. CDR3 DNA is the only sequence kept; it has 45 bases, read in frame from the first base. The receptor was derived from an adult who received the AZD1222 COVID-19 vaccine. The chain employs TRBV4-1 and TRBJ2-7, and TRBD2 aligns with 9 junction nucleotides. The source material was peripheral blood, sampled 28 days after the second AZD1222 dose. The CDR3 has the sequence CASSQVAGDSYEQYF. The base sequence is TGCGCCAGCAGCCAAGTAGCGGGGGACTCCTACGAGCAGTACTTC.